The present TCR beta chain was sequenced within a study of T cell responses to AZD1222 COVID-19 vaccine. Study-level results: The study identified only a handful of AZD1222 recipients as seropositive at baseline. Recipients of two AZD1222 doses showed rising Spike-specific TCR breadth and depth.

V lost 5 bases and J lost 7, with 18 bases in between. The CDR3 totals 14 residues. CDR1 KGHSH and CDR2 LQKENI come from the germline V gene. Whether given at about 4 or about 12 weeks, second doses were pooled. Concerning this clone: Its antigen is not identified.

The data were produced by immunoSEQ multiplex PCR, yet TCRdb's version contains in-frame clones alone and is incomplete. The data hold around 140,000 clones, with 85% to 95% observed a single time. Specimen: peripheral blood, collected 28 days after the second AZD1222 dose. The chain recombines TRBV18 with TRBJ2-7; D gene ambiguous. The TCR sequence derives from an adult who received the AZD1222 COVID-19 vaccine. The CDR3 loop reads CASSFSPRPQEQYF. The CDR3 DNA follows: TGTGCCAGCTCATTTTCTCCCCGCCCTCAGGAGCAGTACTTC.